The rows below give T cell receptor beta chains drawn from one sample of a study of OX40 agonist ivuxolimab in advanced cancers. TCRdb's copy holds only in-frame clones and misses some; the assay was immunoSEQ multiplex PCR. The table lists 55,000 to 75,000 clones, about 90% of them singletons. Sample: CD4+ or CD8+ T cells sorted from blood, taken in a trial of the OX40 agonist ivuxolimab. These TCRs come from an adult with an advanced solid tumor such as melanoma, head and neck, liver or kidney cancer. Each CDR3 is given with its conserved first and last residue.

v_call: TRBV28; j_call: TRBJ2-3; cdr3_aa: CASTPWGSGTDTQYF
v_call: TRBV5-1; j_call: TRBJ2-1; cdr3_aa: CASSGGLADNEQFF
v_call: TRBV5-1; j_call: TRBJ1-1; cdr3_aa: CASSVTGGRNTEAFF
v_call: TRBV7-3; j_call: TRBJ1-1; cdr3_aa: CASSLRQGTAAFF
v_call: TRBV29-1; j_call: TRBJ1-1; cdr3_aa: CSGGPGGRSEAFF
v_call: TRBV19; j_call: TRBJ1-1; cdr3_aa: CASTPGGINTEAFF
v_call: TRBV30; j_call: TRBJ2-4; cdr3_aa: CAWSPSLGRIIAKNIQYF
v_call: TRBV7-2; j_call: TRBJ1-5; cdr3_aa: CASSLLSAGQPQHF
v_call: TRBV7-2; j_call: TRBJ1-3; cdr3_aa: CASSLAGTGTGNTIYF
v_call: TRBV9; j_call: TRBJ1-1; cdr3_aa: CASSTGPSTEAFF
v_call: TRBV25-1; j_call: TRBJ1-5; cdr3_aa: CASSGSDGDYSNQPQHF
v_call: TRBV29-1; j_call: TRBJ2-3; cdr3_aa: CSVESVAATDTQYF
v_call: TRBV10-3; j_call: TRBJ2-4; cdr3_aa: CAISEEGFANNIQYF
v_call: TRBV6-1; j_call: TRBJ1-5; cdr3_aa: CASSEAQRISNQPQHF
v_call: TRBV5-1; j_call: TRBJ2-3; cdr3_aa: CASSLLTSGDSTDTQYF
v_call: TRBV14; j_call: TRBJ1-1; cdr3_aa: CASSQGTGKNTEAFF
v_call: TRBV6-1; j_call: TRBJ2-6; cdr3_aa: CASSEVGVSGANVLTF
v_call: TRBV7-6; j_call: TRBJ2-7; cdr3_aa: CASSLGLAESKQYF
v_call: TRBV7-9; j_call: TRBJ1-2; cdr3_aa: CASSPGGGNYGYTF
v_call: TRBV4-1; j_call: TRBJ1-1; cdr3_aa: CASSQGLLSNRGKTEAFF
v_call: TRBV6-5; j_call: TRBJ2-1; cdr3_aa: CASSYSATKGKEQFF
v_call: TRBV28; j_call: TRBJ1-2; cdr3_aa: CASSLSGRPTF
v_call: TRBV6-1; j_call: TRBJ2-5; cdr3_aa: CASTLGPEGETQYF
v_call: TRBV13; j_call: TRBJ1-2; cdr3_aa: CASSFQGPMEGTANYGYTF
v_call: TRBV5-6; j_call: TRBJ1-3; cdr3_aa: CASSLWGPGNTIYF
v_call: TRBV29-1; j_call: TRBJ1-1; cdr3_aa: CSGGRQGASNTEAFF
v_call: TRBV27; j_call: TRBJ1-2; cdr3_aa: CASSLSMGNKGYTF